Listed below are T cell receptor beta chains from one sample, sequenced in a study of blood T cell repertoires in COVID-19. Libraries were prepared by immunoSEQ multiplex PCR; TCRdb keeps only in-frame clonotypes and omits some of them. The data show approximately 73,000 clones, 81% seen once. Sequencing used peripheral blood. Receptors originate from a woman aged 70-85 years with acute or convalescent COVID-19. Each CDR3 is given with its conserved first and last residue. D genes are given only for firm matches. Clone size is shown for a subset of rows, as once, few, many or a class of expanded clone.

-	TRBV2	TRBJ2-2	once	CASSGRGGDSYMNTGELFF	TGTGCCAGCAGTGGGAGAGGGGGAGACTCTTACATGAACACCGGGGAGCTGTTTTTT
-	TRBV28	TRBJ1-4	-	CASRYSNEKLFF	TGTGCCAGCAGGTACAGCAATGAAAAACTGTTTTTT
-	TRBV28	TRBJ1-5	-	CASSHGQIQPQHF	TGTGCCAGCAGCCACGGACAGATTCAGCCCCAGCATTTT
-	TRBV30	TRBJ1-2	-	CAWSPRVESYTF	TGTGCCTGGAGTCCCAGGGTAGAGAGCTACACCTTC
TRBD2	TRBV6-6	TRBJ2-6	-	CASSPTSGRAGANVLTF	TGTGCCAGCAGTCCCACTAGCGGGAGGGCCGGGGCCAACGTCCTGACTTTC
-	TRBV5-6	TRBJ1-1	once	CASSLANGSPEAFF	TGTGCCAGCAGCTTGGCGAACGGGAGCCCCGAAGCTTTCTTT
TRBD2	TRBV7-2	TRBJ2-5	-	CASSQGAGGWVRETQYF	TGTGCCAGCAGCCAAGGGGCGGGAGGTTGGGTCCGAGAGACCCAGTACTTC
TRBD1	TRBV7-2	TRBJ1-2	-	CASSLQGQGYGYTF	TGTGCCAGCAGCTTGCAGGGACAGGGCTATGGCTACACCTTC
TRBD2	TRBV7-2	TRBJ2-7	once	CASSPRAGNSYEQYF	TGTGCCAGCAGTCCAAGAGCGGGGAACTCCTACGAGCAGTACTTC
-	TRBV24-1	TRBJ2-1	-	CATSELDSNEQFF	TGTGCCACCAGTGAACTGGACAGCAATGAGCAGTTCTTC
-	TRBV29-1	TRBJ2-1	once	CSVEDNLVKTYNEQFF	TGCAGCGTTGAAGATAATCTAGTGAAGACCTACAATGAGCAGTTCTTC
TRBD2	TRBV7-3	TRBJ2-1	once	CASSSTSGSNEQFF	TGTGCCAGCAGCTCGACTAGCGGGAGTAATGAGCAGTTCTTC
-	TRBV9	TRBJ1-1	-	CASSPRLGRHENTEAFF	TGTGCCAGCAGCCCCCGTCTTGGGCGCCATGAGAACACTGAAGCTTTCTTT
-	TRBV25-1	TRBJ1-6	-	CASSELGSGDPYNSPLHF	TGTGCCAGCAGTGAATTGGGATCAGGGGACCCCTATAATTCACCCCTCCACTTT
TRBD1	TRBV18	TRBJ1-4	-	CASSDRAEKLFF	TGTGCCAGCTCAGACAGGGCGGAAAAACTGTTTTTT
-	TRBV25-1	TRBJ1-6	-	CAAGGDYNSPLHF	TGTGCCGCAGGAGGGGATTATAATTCACCCCTCCACTTT
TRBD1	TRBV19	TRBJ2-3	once	CASSTTGGTDTQYF	TGTGCCAGTAGTACGACAGGGGGAACAGATACGCAGTATTTT
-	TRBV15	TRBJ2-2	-	CATSVATNTGELFF	TGTGCCACCAGTGTAGCAACCAACACCGGGGAGCTGTTTTTT
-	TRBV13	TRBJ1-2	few	CASSLGPINYGYTF	TGTGCCAGCAGCTTAGGCCCCATTAACTATGGCTACACCTTC
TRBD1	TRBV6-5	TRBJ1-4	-	CASSPRQGARGKLFF	TGTGCCAGCAGTCCCAGACAGGGGGCGCGGGGAAAACTGTTTTTT
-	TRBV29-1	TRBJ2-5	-	CSVPGLDQETQYF	TGCAGCGTCCCGGGACTGGACCAAGAGACCCAGTACTTC
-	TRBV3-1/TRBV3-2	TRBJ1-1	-	CASSPSAQNTEAFF	TGTGCCAGCAGCCCATCCGCACAGAACACTGAAGCTTTCTTT
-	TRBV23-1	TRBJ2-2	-	CASSLRQNGDTGELFF	TGCGCCAGCAGTCTAAGGCAAAACGGGGACACCGGGGAGCTGTTTTTT
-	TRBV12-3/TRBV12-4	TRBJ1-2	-	CASSLYDGYTF	TGTGCCAGCAGTCTATATGATGGCTACACCTTC
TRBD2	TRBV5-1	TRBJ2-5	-	CASSLGLAGAQETQYF	TGCGCCAGCAGCTTAGGGCTAGCGGGAGCACAAGAGACCCAGTACTTC
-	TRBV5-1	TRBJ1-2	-	CASSLDGNGYTF	TGCGCCAGCAGCTTGGACGGGAACGGCTACACCTTC
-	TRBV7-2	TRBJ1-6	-	CASSLQGSSSPLHF	TGTGCCAGCAGCTTACAGGGCTCAAGTTCACCCCTCCACTTT
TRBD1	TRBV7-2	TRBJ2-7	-	CASSFLDRGGYEQYF	TGTGCCAGCAGCTTCCTGGACAGGGGGGGGTACGAGCAGTACTTC
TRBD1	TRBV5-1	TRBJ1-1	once	CASSPIDRGFTEAFF	TGCGCCAGCAGCCCGATAGACAGGGGTTTCACTGAAGCTTTCTTT
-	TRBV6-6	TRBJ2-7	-	CASRELGLYEQYF	TGTGCCAGCAGGGAACTGGGCTTGTACGAGCAGTACTTC
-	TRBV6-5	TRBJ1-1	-	CASSYSRQVNTEAFF	TGTGCCAGCAGTTACTCGAGACAGGTTAACACTGAAGCTTTCTTT
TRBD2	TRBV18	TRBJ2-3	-	CASSARLADTDTQYF	TGTGCCAGCTCTGCCAGACTAGCGGACACAGATACGCAGTATTTT
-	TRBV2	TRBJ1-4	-	CASSEAGGPKEFF	TGTGCCAGCAGTGAAGCGGGGGGACCGAAAGAATTTTTT
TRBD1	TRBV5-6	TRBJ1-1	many	CASSYTGTGNTEAFF	TGTGCCAGCAGCTACACCGGGACAGGGAACACTGAAGCTTTCTTT
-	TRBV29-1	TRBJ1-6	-	CSVSDSSYNSPLHF	TGCAGCGTCTCGGACAGCTCCTATAATTCACCCCTCCACTTT
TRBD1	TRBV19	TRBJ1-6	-	CASRTGSNSPLHF	TGTGCCAGCAGGACAGGGAGTAATTCACCCCTCCACTTT
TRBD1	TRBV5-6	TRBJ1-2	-	CASRDRAVPNYGYTF	TGTGCCAGCAGGGACAGGGCTGTACCTAACTATGGCTACACCTTC
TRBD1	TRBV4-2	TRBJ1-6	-	CASSHTGDGSYNSPLHF	TGTGCCAGCAGCCACACAGGGGATGGTTCCTATAATTCACCCCTCCACTTT
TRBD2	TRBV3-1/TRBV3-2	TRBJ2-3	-	CASSPGLAGADGDTQYF	TGTGCCAGCAGCCCCGGACTAGCGGGAGCGGACGGAGATACGCAGTATTTT
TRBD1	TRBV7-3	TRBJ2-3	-	CASSEQGSPSTDTQYF	TGTGCCAGCAGCGAACAGGGGTCACCTAGCACAGATACGCAGTATTTT
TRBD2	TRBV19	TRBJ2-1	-	CASRGLVAYNEQFF	TGTGCCAGCCGTGGACTAGTCGCCTACAATGAGCAGTTCTTC
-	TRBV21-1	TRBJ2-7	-	CASSKVGSSYEQYF	TGTGCCAGCAGCAAAGTCGGGTCCTCCTACGAGCAGTACTTC
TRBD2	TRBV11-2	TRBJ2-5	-	CASSSLGLAGVETQYF	TGTGCCAGCAGCTCCCTTGGACTAGCGGGAGTGGAGACCCAGTACTTC
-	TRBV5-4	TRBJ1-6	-	CASSLDQGSSPLHF	TGTGCCAGCAGCTTGGATCAGGGGAGTTCACCCCTCCACTTT
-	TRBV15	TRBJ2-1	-	CATSLGLQHYNEQFF	TGTGCCACCAGCTTGGGACTCCAACATTACAATGAGCAGTTCTTC
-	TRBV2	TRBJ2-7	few	CASRTNSYEQYF	TGTGCCAGCAGAACTAACTCCTACGAGCAGTACTTC
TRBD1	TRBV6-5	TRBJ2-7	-	CASWGTGVNEQYF	TGTGCCAGCTGGGGGACAGGGGTCAACGAGCAGTACTTC
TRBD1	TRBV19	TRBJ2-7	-	CASSATTGSEQYF	TGTGCCAGTAGTGCCACGACAGGGAGCGAGCAGTACTTC